These 13 T cell receptor beta chains were sequenced from one sample in a study of T cells in Graves' hyperthyroidism and ophthalmopathy. Researchers took RNA transcripts and amplified the TCR beta CDR3 regions from them. During a first-round RT-PCR of the TCR CDR3, the HTBI primer set was used. MiXCR was run by TCRdb on the multiplex PCR reads, yielding one entry per CDR3 protein. The table lists approximately 300,000 distinct CDR3 sequences, around 17% of them singletons. The sequencing input was blood. The receptor set was obtained from a man under 40 with Graves' hyperthyroidism.

As to this clonotype: Without the conserved terminal phenylalanine or tryptophan, this CDR3 likely stems from a read error. The chain couples TRBV11-2 to TRBJ2-5, with TRBD1 matching over 8 bases. The V gene's germline CDR1 is SGHAT and CDR2 FQNNGV. There are 16 residues in the CDR3. In nucleotides, the CDR3 is TGTGCCAGCAGCTCCGGACAGGGCCCCGTCCAAAAGACCCAGTACCTC. Protein: CASSSGQGPVQKTQYL.

This clonotype was seen ten or more times. The chain is built from TRBV6-1 and TRBJ2-7; unclear D gene. CDR3 length equals 18 residues. V dropped 2 bases and J dropped 5 bases, with 25 bases sitting between them. Germline V lookup: CDR1 MNHNS, CDR2 SASEGT. CDR3 amino acids: CASSESIPGSSENDEQYF. As DNA, the CDR3 is TGTGCCAGCAGTGAATCAATCCCAGGTTCCAGCGAGAACGACGAGCAGTACTTC.

This clonotype was found many times. This rearrangement joins TRBV12-3 or TRBV12-4 to TRBJ2-5, with D hard to call. Trimming stripped 6 bases from V and 5 bases from J, with 16 bases between. The length of the CDR3 is 14 residues. The CDR3 is CASSLSPHGETQYF. In DNA, the CDR3 is TGTGCCAGCAGCCTCAGCCCGCACGGCGAGACCCAGTACTTC.

To note about this clonotype: It may be a read error: a sequence one base away is much more abundant. CDR3 sequence (DNA): TGTGCCACCGAGGCAACTAATGAAAAACTGTTTTTT. Its protein product is CATEATNEKLFF. The rearrangement links TRBV6-2 or TRBV6-3 to TRBJ1-4; D call uncertain. The V and J ends lost 10 bases and 0 bases respectively, with 6 bases between them. The CDR3 spans 12 residues. Per germline, CDR1 MNHEY and CDR2 SVGEGT.

This clonotype was observed a handful of times. V gene TRBV11-3 combines with J gene TRBJ1-3; D is ambiguous. Per germline, CDR1 SGHNT and CDR2 YENEEA. Trimming shortened V by 2 bases and J by 4 bases, and 12 bases separated the two germline ends. The CDR3 covers 15 residues. The CDR3 here is CASSLSWGTGNTIYF. Written as DNA, the CDR3 is TGTGCCAGCAGCTTATCGTGGGGTACAGGAAACACCATATATTTT.

This clonotype was seen repeatedly, ten times or more. The genes are TRBV28 and TRBJ2-1; D is uncertain. The CDR3 runs 13 residues. The germline gives CDR1 MDHEN, CDR2 SYDVKM. The V end lost 3 bases, the J end lost 7 bases, and 10 bases lay between the germline ends. DNA for the CDR3: TGTGCCAGCAGTTTGAGTATGGGGAATGAGCAGTTCTTC. Amino acids: CASSLSMGNEQFF. The complete variable domain, with remaining parts taken from reference TRBV28 and TRBJ2-1, reads DVKVTQSSRYLVKRTGEKVFLECVQDMDHENMFWYRQDPGLGLRLIYFSYDVKMKEKGDIPEGYSVSREKKERFSLILESASTNQTSMYLCASSLSMGNEQFFGPGTRLTVL.

V and J are TRBV5-1 and TRBJ2-2, with D perhaps being TRBD1 or TRBD2 (5 bases each). The V end was cut by 0 bases, the J end by 4 bases, with 10 bases between. Germline V gene data show CDR1 as SGHRS and CDR2 as YFSETQ. This CDR3 region has 15 residues. The CDR3, as DNA: TGCGCCAGCAGCTTGGCCGGGACCTTCACCGGGGAGCTGTTTTTT. Protein: CASSLAGTFTGELFF.

This clonotype was recorded only once. The chain joins TRBV28 to TRBJ2-3; 9 nucleotides match TRBD1. V lost 8 bases to trimming and J lost 1 base; unmatched junction nucleotides: 7. The CDR3 covers 15 residues. CDR1 is MDHEN, CDR2 SYDVKM, per germline. CDR3 amino acids: CASVYRGRRTDTQYF. In DNA, the CDR3 is TGTGCCAGCGTGTACAGGGGGCGTCGCACAGATACGCAGTATTTT.

This clonotype was observed many times. V gene TRBV30 combines with J gene TRBJ2-3; D remains ambiguous. The CDR3 runs 12 residues. Germline V gives CDR1 GTSNPN, CDR2 SVGIG (reference sequence). V was shortened by 2 bases and J by 3 bases, with 6 bases between the two germline ends. The CDR3 protein is CAWSPPTDTQYF. CDR3 nucleotides: TGTGCCTGGAGTCCACCAACAGATACGCAGTATTTT.

This clonotype turned up a few times. The CDR3 loop is CASKGGADTGELFF. CDR3 bases: TGTGCCAGCAAGGGAGGGGCCGACACCGGGGAGCTGTTTTTT. The genes are TRBV6-1 and TRBJ2-2; the match to TRBD2 covers 7 bases. Germline V gene lookup returns CDR1 MNHNS and CDR2 SASEGT. The junction had 5 bases not matched to a gene; V was cut back by 7 bases and J by 3 bases. This CDR3 contains 14 residues.

The V gene is TRBV29-1, the J gene TRBJ2-2; D remains ambiguous. Looked up from germline, CDR1 is SQVTM and CDR2 is ANQGSEA. The CDR3 has 15 amino acids. The V gene lost 0 bases and the J gene lost 2 bases, with 10 bases spanning the gap. CDR3 DNA sequence: TGCAGCGTTGAAGATGTGGGTCTCAACACCGGGGAGCTGTTTTTT. It is translated as CSVEDVGLNTGELFF.

Notes on this clonotype: One end of the junction varies from germline; a read error may be responsible. The chain carries TRBV5-4 and TRBJ1-1; D not resolved. The V gene's germline CDR1 is SGHNT and CDR2 YYREEE (reference sequence). The CDR3 is made up of 14 amino acids. CDR3 in DNA: TGTGCCAGCAGCTTGGCCCGGGTGGGCACTGAAGGTTTCTTT. Amino acids: CASSLARVGTEGFF.

The rearrangement uses TRBV11-3 and TRBJ2-7; D is unresolved. V lost 1 base to trimming and J lost 5 bases, with 9 bases between them. This CDR3 region has 13 residues. Germline V gives CDR1 SGHNT, CDR2 YENEEA. CDR3 sequence (DNA): TGTGCCAGCAGCTTAGGGGGAATCAACGAGCAGTACTTC. As protein: CASSLGGINEQYF.